The present T cell receptor (beta chain) was sequenced within a study of spatial heterogeneity in lung cancer. TCRdb used MiXCR to reprocess the 5' RACE reads, holding one entry per CDR3 protein. The data contain several thousand distinct CDR3 sequences, more than 10% of them singletons. The V gene lost 4 bases and the J gene lost 2 bases, with 11 bases spanning the gap. The CDR3 consists of 14 residues. Germline CDR1 and CDR2: SEHNR and FQNEAQ (reference sequence). General study points: Tumor mutation counts were tracked by expanded intratumoral alpha and beta TCR counts.

Described time point: sample taken at primary tumor resection. Sequencing covered unsorted whole RNA taken from tumor, nontumor lung or frozen PBMC. This clonotype came up many times. As yet, its antigen is unknown. This chain joins TRBV7-9 and TRBJ1-1, with D possibly matching TRBD1 (6 bases). The input for sequencing was lung tumor tissue, taken at surgery. This receptor was identified in a male donor with early-stage non-small cell lung cancer. CDR3 in amino acids: CASSSQQGNTEAFF. The CDR3 nucleotides read TGTGCCAGCAGCTCCCAACAGGGAAACACTGAAGCTTTCTTT.